This entry lists 25 T cell receptor beta chains sequenced from one sample in a study of T cell responses to AZD1222 COVID-19 vaccine. Sequencing used immunoSEQ multiplex PCR; TCRdb keeps in-frame clones, though not all of them. The table has under 150,000 clones, around nine tenths seen once; the top ten hold about 3%. The sample consisted of peripheral blood, taken on day 0 of AZD1222 vaccination. The receptors come from an adult in good health.

The V and J genes are TRBV4-1 and TRBJ1-1; TRBD1 agrees at 7 bases. Trimming removed 4 bases from V and 7 bases from J; junction bases left unmatched: 15. Germline V gene sequence: CDR1 MGHRA, CDR2 YSYEKL. The CDR3 has 16 residues. This CDR3 is CASSRKSTGAVIEAFF. The DNA of the CDR3 is TGCGCCAGCAGCCGCAAGTCAACAGGGGCAGTAATTGAAGCTTTCTTT.

The chain is built from TRBV6-6 and TRBJ1-5; TRBD1 aligns across 7 bases. The CDR3 sequence is 14 residues long. The junction had 6 bases not matched to a gene; V was cut back by 6 bases and J by 4 bases. The germline CDR1 and CDR2 sequences are MNHNY and SVGAGI (reference sequence). This CDR3 is CASRQTGENQPQHF. Written as DNA, the CDR3 is TGTGCCAGCAGACAAACAGGGGAAAATCAGCCCCAGCATTTT.

This chain joins TRBV19 and TRBJ1-1, with D uncertain. This CDR3 spans 11 amino acids. Germline V gene lookup returns CDR1 LNHDA and CDR2 SQIVND (reference sequence). V was cut by 3 bases and J by 7 bases, with 6 bases left in between. This CDR3 reads CASSILSEAFF. The CDR3 coding sequence is TGTGCCAGTAGTATTCTGAGTGAAGCTTTCTTT.

V usage is TRBV4-2 and J usage is TRBJ2-7; a possible D gene is TRBD1 (6 bases). The CDR3 is 15 amino acids. Per germline, CDR1 LGHNA and CDR2 YNFKEQ. The germline V and J ends were trimmed by 6 bases and 4 bases, with 19 bases remaining between them. The chain's CDR3 is CASSAGQRSKYEQYF. In DNA, the CDR3 is TGTGCCAGCAGTGCAGGACAGCGAAGTAAATACGAGCAGTACTTC.

This clone was picked up one time. The chain links TRBV7-2 to TRBJ2-7; D possibly matches TRBD1 or TRBD2 (5 bases each). The CDR3 is made up of 16 amino acids. CDR1 is SGHTA and CDR2 is FQGNSA in the germline V gene. The V end was cut by 4 bases, the J end by 2 bases, with 18 bases between. DNA of the CDR3: TGTGCCAGCAGCTCCCACCCTCGGGGACGGACCTACGAGCAGTACTTC. It codes for CASSSHPRGRTYEQYF.

This chain uses TRBV5-1 with TRBJ2-5, with no clear D. The V and J ends lost 1 base and 2 bases respectively, with 12 bases between them. The length of the CDR3 is 15 residues. The V gene's germline CDR1 is SGHRS and CDR2 YFSETQ. The CDR3 DNA reads TGCGCCAGCAGCTTGCTTAGTTGGTCGCAAGAGACCCAGTACTTC. This encodes CASSLLSWSQETQYF.

The chain employs TRBV19 and TRBJ1-1, with 7 bases fitting TRBD1. The CDR3 loop spans 17 amino acids. The germline V gene encodes CDR1 LNHDA and CDR2 SQIVND (reference sequence). Trimming took 6 bases from V and 3 from J; bases not matched to a gene: 16. CDR3 DNA sequence: TGTGCCAGTAGGAATAGACAGGGAGCCGGTTGGGACACTGAAGCTTTCTTT. It is translated as CASRNRQGAGWDTEAFF.

The genes are TRBV19 and TRBJ2-1, with a weak D call TRBD1 (5 bases). From germline, CDR1 is LNHDA and CDR2 SQIVND (reference sequence). The CDR3 sequence is 15 residues long. V was pared by 8 bases and J by 8 bases, with 22 bases between. The CDR3 is CASLPSGRGSYEQFF. DNA of the CDR3: TGTGCCAGTCTGCCGTCGGGTAGGGGTAGCTATGAGCAGTTCTTC.

This chain connects TRBV4-3 to TRBJ2-1; D possibly corresponds to TRBD2 (5 bases). Germline V gives CDR1 LGHNA, CDR2 YSLEER. Trimming stripped 0 bases from V and 2 bases from J, with 8 bases between. The CDR3 loop spans 15 amino acids. CDR3 sequence (DNA): TGCGCCAGCAGCCAAGATGAGGGCGCCTACAATGAGCAGTTCTTC. Residues: CASSQDEGAYNEQFF.

The rearrangement links TRBV4-1 to TRBJ1-1; D is undetermined. The CDR3 is 15 residues long. Germline V gene lookup returns CDR1 MGHRA and CDR2 YSYEKL. The V gene lost 2 bases and the J gene lost 7 bases, with 17 bases spanning the gap. The CDR3 DNA is TGCGCCAGCAGCCAATCGGGGAATCGGGAGGATGAAGCTTTCTTT. Translated, it gives CASSQSGNREDEAFF.

CDR3 loop: CASSYSRGASYEQYF. The CDR3 DNA reads as TGTGCCAGCAGTTACTCGAGAGGGGCCTCCTACGAGCAGTACTTC. V is TRBV6-2 or TRBV6-3 and J is TRBJ2-7; D possibly uses TRBD1 or TRBD2 (5 bases each). Trimming removed 0 bases from V and 0 bases from J, with 9 bases in between. The CDR3 length is 15 residues. From germline, CDR1 is MNHEY and CDR2 SVGEGT.

The chain uses TRBV6-5 and TRBJ1-4, with D perhaps TRBD1 (5 bases). CDR3 length equals 16 residues. Trimming took off 2 bases at V and 0 bases at J, with 10 bases between the two ends. Germline CDR1 MNHEY, CDR2 SVGAGI. CDR3 region: CASSYTDSATNEKLFF. CDR3 bases: TGTGCCAGCAGTTACACCGACAGTGCAACTAATGAAAAACTGTTTTTT.

V and J are TRBV10-3 and TRBJ1-1; TRBD1 matches 9 bases. Germline CDR1 ENHRY, CDR2 SYGVKD. Trimming took 6 bases from V and 10 from J; bases not matched to a gene: 9. The length of the CDR3 is 13 residues. The CDR3 nucleotides read TGTGCCATCAGGCAACAGGGGGCAGGAGGAGCTTTCTTT. Its translation: CAIRQQGAGGAFF.

V usage is TRBV6-1 and J usage is TRBJ2-7, with 8 bases lining up with TRBD1. Germline V gene data show CDR1 as MNHNS and CDR2 as SASEGT. V shed 1 base and J 3 bases; nucleotides not matched to a gene: 5. This CDR3 region has 15 residues. The CDR3 is CASSEEGTGYYEQYF. DNA for the CDR3: TGTGCCAGCAGTGAAGAAGGGACAGGCTACTACGAGCAGTACTTC.

The rearrangement links TRBV20-1 to TRBJ2-1; D gene ambiguous. Germline V gives CDR1 DFQATT, CDR2 SNEGSKA (reference sequence). Trimming removed 2 bases from V and 5 bases from J, with 4 bases in between. The CDR3 totals 11 residues. CDR3 residues: CSARSDNEQFF. The DNA of the CDR3 is TGCAGTGCTAGATCTGACAATGAGCAGTTCTTC.

CDR3 sequence reads: CASSLEITGTQHF. CDR3 nucleotide sequence: TGTGCCAGCAGTTTAGAAATTACAGGGACCCAGCATTTT. The J gene is TRBJ1-5, the V gene TRBV27; a weak D match, TRBD1 (6 bases). V dropped 2 bases and J dropped 11 bases, with 13 bases sitting between them. Germline CDR1 is MNHEY and CDR2 is SMNVEV (reference sequence). The CDR3 length is 13 residues.

The rearrangement links TRBV7-2 to TRBJ2-1, with TRBD2 as a possible D gene (6 bases). V lost 5 bases and J lost 10, with 21 bases in between. Germline loops: CDR1 SGHTA, CDR2 FQGNSA. This CDR3 is 15 amino acids long. CDR3 sequence (DNA): TGTGCCAGCAGCCCCGGAGTACTAGCCGCCCAGGAGCAGTTCTTC. Translating it yields CASSPGVLAAQEQFF.

The rearrangement uses TRBV12-5 and TRBJ1-3; 10 bases match TRBD1. This CDR3 comprises 15 residues. With V trimmed by 5 bases and J by 2 bases, 3 bases remained unmatched. CDR1 and CDR2 from the germline V gene are LGHNT and FRNRAP. The DNA of the CDR3 is TGTGCTAGTGGTATGGGACAGGGGCCTGGAAACACCATATATTTT. This gives the protein CASGMGQGPGNTIYF.

This chain joins TRBV7-6 and TRBJ2-5; tentative D call: TRBD2 (6 bases). The V end lost 7 bases, the J end lost 4 bases, and 13 bases lay between the germline ends. There are 13 residues in the CDR3. CDR1 is SGHVS and CDR2 is FNYEAQ in the germline V gene. CDR3 sequence (DNA): TGTGCCAGCACAGCTGTCGGGGGAGAGACCCAGTACTTC. Protein: CASTAVGGETQYF.

Details on this clone: The sample has other DNA sequences that encode this CDR3 too. This sequence joins TRBV6-1 and TRBJ1-1; no clear D. This CDR3 has 13 amino acids. CDR1 MNHNS and CDR2 SASEGT come from the germline V gene. Trimming removed 0 bases from V and 1 base from J, with 3 bases in between. CDR3 loop: CASSEAGNTEAFF. In DNA form, the CDR3 reads TGTGCCAGCAGTGAAGCGGGGAACACTGAAGCTTTCTTT.

This CDR3 reads CASSMRAGDTGELFF. The CDR3 DNA reads TGTGCCAGCAGCATGCGGGCCGGAGACACCGGGGAGCTGTTTTTT. This chain joins TRBV5-5 and TRBJ2-2, with a tentative D call TRBD2 (5 bases). The CDR3 extends over 15 amino acids. Germline CDR1 reads SGHKS; CDR2 reads YYEKEE (reference sequence). V dropped 4 bases and J dropped 3 bases, with 13 bases sitting between them.

CDR3 nucleotides: TGTGCCAGCAGCTTACTCCCGGAGAACACTGAAGCTTTCTTT. Translation: CASSLLPENTEAFF. The chain has TRBV7-7 and TRBJ1-1; no clear D gene. Trimming stripped 2 bases from V and 1 base from J, with 8 bases between. Germline V gives CDR1 SSHAT, CDR2 FNYEAQ (reference sequence). The CDR3 covers 14 residues.

The sample holds one count of this clone. This chain uses TRBV5-1 with TRBJ1-2; TRBD1 might be the D (5 bases). The CDR3 loop spans 14 amino acids. The germline V gene encodes CDR1 SGHRS and CDR2 YFSETQ. V gave up 5 bases and J gave up 5 bases, with 16 bases separating them. The DNA for the CDR3 is TGCGCCAGCAGTTCGGCAGGGAGTTTGTATGGCTACACCTTC. Amino acid sequence: CASSSAGSLYGYTF.

The chain is built from TRBV24-1 and TRBJ2-1; 8 nucleotides align to TRBD1. CDR3 length: 15 amino acids. V gave up 5 bases and J gave up 4 bases; unmatched junction bases: 6. Germline V gene lookup returns CDR1 KGHDR and CDR2 SFDVKD. The CDR3 sequence: CATSAQGAGYNEQFF. The CDR3 coding sequence is TGTGCCACCAGTGCCCAGGGGGCGGGTTACAATGAGCAGTTCTTC.

This clone was detected many times. The chain has TRBV27 and TRBJ1-2, with D tentatively TRBD1 (5 bases). Germline V lookup: CDR1 MNHEY, CDR2 SMNVEV (reference sequence). With 4 bases removed from V and 2 bases from J, the gap between germline ends came to 11 bases. The CDR3 is 14 amino acids. The CDR3 reads CASSSSDRNYGYTF. The CDR3, as DNA: TGTGCCAGCAGTTCTTCCGACAGAAACTATGGCTACACCTTC.